What follows are 15 T cell receptor beta chains derived from one specimen sequenced in a study of PD-1 blockade in mismatch repair-deficient tumors. The protocol was immunoSEQ multiplex PCR, while the TCRdb copy is restricted to in-frame clones and leaves out a portion. The table shows approximately 120,000 clones, with around 87% occurring only once. The input for sequencing was peripheral blood, taken 44 weeks after starting pembrolizumab. The source of these receptors is an adult with mismatch repair-deficient cancer.

The chain's CDR3 is CASSQDLGGALSYEQYF. In DNA, the CDR3 is TGTGCCAGCAGCCAAGATCTAGGGGGCGCTTTGTCCTACGAGCAGTACTTC. The rearrangement uses TRBV4-2 and TRBJ2-7; 7 nucleotides match TRBD1. The junction had 9 bases not matched to a gene; V was cut back by 0 bases and J by 1 base. CDR3 size: 17 residues. The V gene's germline CDR1 is LGHNA and CDR2 YNFKEQ.

This clone has only a few counts. This chain connects TRBV13 to TRBJ1-2; no clear D gene. Germline V CDR1 and CDR2: PRHDT, FYEKMQ (reference sequence). V was pared by 1 base and J by 0 bases, with 9 bases between. CDR3 length: 15 amino acids. CDR3 DNA sequence: TGTGCCAGCAGCTTAGCTCGGGATCCTAACTATGGCTACACCTTC. Protein product: CASSLARDPNYGYTF.

The chain recombines TRBV29-1 with TRBJ2-3; 14 bases fit TRBD2. Germline CDR1 reads SQVTM; CDR2 reads ANQGSEA. V was clipped by 3 bases and J by 4 bases; unmatched bases: 15. The CDR3 runs 19 residues. CDR3 loop: CSVEDGTSGRGGGPDTQYF. CDR3 nucleotides: TGCAGCGTTGAGGACGGGACTAGCGGGAGAGGAGGGGGGCCAGATACGCAGTATTTT.

The genes are TRBV7-9 and TRBJ2-7; tentative D call: TRBD2 (6 bases). CDR1 is SEHNR and CDR2 is FQNEAQ in the germline V gene (reference sequence). The V and J ends lost 1 base and 0 bases respectively, with 13 bases between them. There are 16 residues in the CDR3. In DNA, the CDR3 is TGTGCCAGCAGCTTAGAGGGGCGGGGCATCTCCTACGAGCAGTACTTC. Encoded protein: CASSLEGRGISYEQYF.

The chain couples TRBV6-6 to TRBJ2-5, with D unresolved. CDR3 length: 14 residues. CDR1 is MNHNY and CDR2 is SVGAGI in the germline V gene (reference sequence). V lost 4 bases and J 1 base, leaving 10 bases between the germline ends. As DNA, the CDR3 is TGTGCCAGCAGTTTCGCGGAGTCCCAAGAGACCCAGTACTTC. Encoded protein: CASSFAESQETQYF.

J is TRBJ2-3 and V is TRBV6-5, with D possibly matching TRBD1 (5 bases). The V end was cut by 4 bases, the J end by 2 bases, with 16 bases between. The CDR3 covers 16 residues. Per the germline V gene, CDR1 is MNHEY and CDR2 is SVGAGI. CDR3: CASSLLPTENTDTQYF. The CDR3, as DNA: TGTGCCAGCAGTTTACTGCCGACAGAGAACACAGATACGCAGTATTTT.

V is TRBV6-1 and J is TRBJ2-7; 12 nucleotides match TRBD2. V gave up 2 bases and J gave up 9 bases; unmatched junction bases: 11. The CDR3 is 16 residues long. Germline V gene data show CDR1 as MNHNS and CDR2 as SASEGT. CDR3 bases: TGTGCCAGCAGTGAAAATCCTAGCGGGGGGGCGGTGGGGCAGTACTTC. It is translated as CASSENPSGGAVGQYF.

The rearrangement uses TRBV19 and TRBJ1-2, with TRBD1 matching over 8 bases. Germline assignment: CDR1 LNHDA and CDR2 SQIVND (reference sequence). This CDR3 has 15 residues. J gave up 1 base and V 3 bases, and 4 bases lay outside the gene matches. CDR3: CASSISGGDNYGYTF. The CDR3 bases are TGTGCCAGTAGTATTTCAGGGGGCGATAACTATGGCTACACCTTC. Full variable domain (missing parts from reference TRBV19 and TRBJ1-2): DGGITQSPKYLFRKEGQNVTLSCEQNLNHDAMYWYRQDPGQGLRLIYYSQIVNDFQKGDIAEGYSVSREKKESFPLTVTSAQKNPTAFYLCASSISGGDNYGYTFGSGTRLTVV.

This chain joins TRBV4-2 and TRBJ2-3; D remains unclear. CDR1 is LGHNA and CDR2 is YNFKEQ in the germline V gene. V lost 5 bases and J 4 bases, leaving 7 bases between the germline ends. The CDR3 extends over 12 amino acids. The CDR3 DNA sequence: TGTGCCAGCAGCACCACTTCAGATACGCAGTATTTT. Translating it yields CASSTTSDTQYF.

This chain joins TRBV10-2 and TRBJ2-1; TRBD2 agrees at 8 bases. From germline, CDR1 is WSHSY and CDR2 SAAADI. V lost 7 bases and J lost 3; bases outside the gene matches: 8. The CDR3 sequence is 15 residues long. The CDR3 nucleotides are TGCGCCAGCACCACACGGGAGGGGGTCTACAATGAGCAGTTCTTC. Translation: CASTTREGVYNEQFF.

This rearrangement joins TRBV18 to TRBJ2-1; TRBD2 aligns across 7 bases. The germline CDR1 and CDR2 sequences are KGHSH and LQKENI. The ends lost 4 bases at V and 6 bases at J; junction bases unmatched: 6. CDR3 length: 14 residues. The DNA for the CDR3 is TGTGCCAGCTCACGCGAGACTAGCTCCAATGAGCAGTTCTTC. It yields the protein CASSRETSSNEQFF.

The chain recombines TRBV14 with TRBJ1-1; TRBD1 matches at 7 bases. With V trimmed by 0 bases and J by 10 bases, 14 bases remained unmatched. This CDR3 is built from 16 residues. Germline CDR1 SGHDN, CDR2 FVKESK. The CDR3 DNA is TGTGCCAGCAGCCAAGAAGGAATCGGGGACAGAAGTAGAGCTTTCTTT. It yields the protein CASSQEGIGDRSRAFF.

This clone appeared once. The V call is TRBV7-2, the J call TRBJ2-1; D call uncertain. The CDR3 has 11 residues. Trimming left V 5 bases short and J 4 bases short, with 3 bases between. CDR1 and CDR2 (germline): SGHTA, FQGNSA. The CDR3 DNA is TGTGCCAGCAGCAATTACAATGAGCAGTTCTTC. Protein sequence: CASSNYNEQFF.

The rearrangement links TRBV5-1 to TRBJ1-5; tentatively, D is TRBD1 (6 bases). Germline V gene lookup returns CDR1 SGHRS and CDR2 YFSETQ. The V and J ends lost 1 base and 5 bases respectively, with 7 bases between them. CDR3 length: 13 amino acids. The DNA of the CDR3 is TGCGCCAGCAGCTTGAGGGGGGATCAGCCCCAGCATTTT. Translating gives CASSLRGDQPQHF.

This rearrangement joins TRBV28 to TRBJ1-4, with D uncertain. Germline-derived CDR1 and CDR2 are MDHEN and SYDVKM. The CDR3 is made up of 14 amino acids. V was trimmed by 2 bases and J by 7 bases, leaving 11 bases between them. CDR3: CASSLGEDFEKLFF. CDR3 in DNA: TGTGCCAGCAGTTTAGGAGAGGATTTTGAAAAACTGTTTTTT.